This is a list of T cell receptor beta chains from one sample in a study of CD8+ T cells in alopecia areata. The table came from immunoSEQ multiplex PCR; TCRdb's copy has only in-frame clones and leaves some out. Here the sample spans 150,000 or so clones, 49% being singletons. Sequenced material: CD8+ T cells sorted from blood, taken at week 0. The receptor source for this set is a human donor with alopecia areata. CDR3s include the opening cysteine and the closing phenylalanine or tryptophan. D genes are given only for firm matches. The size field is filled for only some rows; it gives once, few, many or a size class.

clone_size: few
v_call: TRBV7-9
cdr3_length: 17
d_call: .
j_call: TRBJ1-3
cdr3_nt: TGTGCCAGCAGCCCCACGTGGCTTAGCGTCTCTGGAAACACCATATATTTT
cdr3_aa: CASSPTWLSVSGNTIYF

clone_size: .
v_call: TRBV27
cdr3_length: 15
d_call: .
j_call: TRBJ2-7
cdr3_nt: TGTGCCAGCAGTCTGGTTGGCGTGAGCTCCTACGAGCAGTACTTC
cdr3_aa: CASSLVGVSSYEQYF

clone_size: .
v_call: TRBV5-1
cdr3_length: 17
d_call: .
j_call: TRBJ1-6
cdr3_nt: TGCGCCAGCAGCCCAGAGCGGTCTCCGGGGTCGGATTCACCCCTCCACTTT
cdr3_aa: CASSPERSPGSDSPLHF

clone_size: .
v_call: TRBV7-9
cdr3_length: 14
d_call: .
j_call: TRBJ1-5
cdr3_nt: TGTGCCAGCAGCTTGGCAGGGGCTATTCAGCCCCAGCATTTT
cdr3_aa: CASSLAGAIQPQHF

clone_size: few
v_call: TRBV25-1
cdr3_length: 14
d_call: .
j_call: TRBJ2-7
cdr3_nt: TGTGCCAGCAGTGACCGAAGGGTCTCCTACGAGCAGTACTTC
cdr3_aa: CASSDRRVSYEQYF

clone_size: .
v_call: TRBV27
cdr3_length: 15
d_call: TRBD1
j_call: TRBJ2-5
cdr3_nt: TGTGCCAGCAGTTTAATTGGGACAGCCCAAGAGACCCAGTACTTC
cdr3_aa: CASSLIGTAQETQYF

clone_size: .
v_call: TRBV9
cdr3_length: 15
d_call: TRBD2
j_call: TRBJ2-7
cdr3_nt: TGTGCCAGCAGCGTAGGAGGTAGCGGGAGCAACGAGCAGTACTTC
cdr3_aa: CASSVGGSGSNEQYF

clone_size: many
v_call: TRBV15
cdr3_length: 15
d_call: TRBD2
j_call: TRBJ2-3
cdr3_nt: TGTGCCACCAGCAGAGAGCGGGGGGGCACAGATACGCAGTATTTT
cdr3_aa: CATSRERGGTDTQYF

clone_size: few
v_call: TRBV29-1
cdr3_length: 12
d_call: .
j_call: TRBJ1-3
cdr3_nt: TGCAGCGCCAGGGACGGGGGAAACACCATATATTTT
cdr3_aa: CSARDGGNTIYF

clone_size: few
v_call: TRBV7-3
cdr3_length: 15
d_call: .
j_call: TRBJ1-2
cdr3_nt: TGTGCCAGCAGCCCCGTCGAGGGGTTAGGGTATGGCTACACCTTC
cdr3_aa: CASSPVEGLGYGYTF

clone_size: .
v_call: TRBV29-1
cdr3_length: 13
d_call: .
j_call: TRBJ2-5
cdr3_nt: TGCAGCGTTACCCCGGGGAGGGGGGAGACCCAGTACTTC
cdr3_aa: CSVTPGRGETQYF

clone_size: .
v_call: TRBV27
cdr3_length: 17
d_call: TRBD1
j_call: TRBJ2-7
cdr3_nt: TGTGCCAGCAGTCACCACCACTCGGACAGGGGGCCCTACGAGCAGTACTTC
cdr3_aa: CASSHHHSDRGPYEQYF

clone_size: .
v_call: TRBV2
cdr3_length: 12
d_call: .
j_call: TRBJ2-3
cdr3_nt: TGTGCCAGCCGGCCAGTCGGAGATACGCAGTATTTT
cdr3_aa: CASRPVGDTQYF

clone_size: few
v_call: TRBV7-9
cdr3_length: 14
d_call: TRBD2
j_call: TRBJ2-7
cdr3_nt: TGTGCCAGCAGCCAGCAGGGACTAGACTACGAGCAGTACTTC
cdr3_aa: CASSQQGLDYEQYF

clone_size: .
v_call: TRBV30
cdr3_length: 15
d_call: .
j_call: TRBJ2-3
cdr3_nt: TGTGCCTGGAGTGTGGGGGGGCTTAGCACAGATACGCAGTATTTT
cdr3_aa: CAWSVGGLSTDTQYF

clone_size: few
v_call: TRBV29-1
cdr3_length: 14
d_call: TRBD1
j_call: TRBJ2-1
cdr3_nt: TGCAGCGTTGATGGACAGGGGAATTACAATGAGCAGTTCTTC
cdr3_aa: CSVDGQGNYNEQFF

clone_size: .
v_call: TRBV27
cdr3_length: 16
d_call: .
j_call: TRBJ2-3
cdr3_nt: TGTGCCAGCAGTTTATCCGTGGCGGCTAGCACAGATACGCAGTATTTT
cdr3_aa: CASSLSVAASTDTQYF

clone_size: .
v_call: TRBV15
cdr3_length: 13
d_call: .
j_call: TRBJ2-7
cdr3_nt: TGTGCCACCAGCAGACCGGACAGCTACGAGCAGTACTTC
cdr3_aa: CATSRPDSYEQYF

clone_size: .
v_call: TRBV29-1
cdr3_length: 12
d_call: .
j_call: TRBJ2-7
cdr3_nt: TGCAGCGTTGAGGTCAGCCCCTACGAGCAGTACTTC
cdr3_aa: CSVEVSPYEQYF

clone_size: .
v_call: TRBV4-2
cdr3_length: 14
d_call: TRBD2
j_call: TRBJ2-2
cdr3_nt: TGTGCCAGCAGCCATGCGGGGGAGGGCGGGGAGCTGTTTTTT
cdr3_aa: CASSHAGEGGELFF

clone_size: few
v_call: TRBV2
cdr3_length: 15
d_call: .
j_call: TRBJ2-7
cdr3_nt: TGTGCCAGCAGTGAGGGAAGGGGCCAACCCTACGAGCAGTACTTC
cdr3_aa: CASSEGRGQPYEQYF

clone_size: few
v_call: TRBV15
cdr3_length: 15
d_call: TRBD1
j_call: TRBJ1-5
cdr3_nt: TGTGCCACCAGCAGCGACAGGGGGCCTAGCCAGCCCCAGCATTTT
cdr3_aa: CATSSDRGPSQPQHF

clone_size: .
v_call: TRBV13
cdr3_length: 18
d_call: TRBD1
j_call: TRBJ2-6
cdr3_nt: TGTGCCAGCAGCGTACAGGGGAATGGCCTACCTGGGGCCAACGTCCTGACTTTC
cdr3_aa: CASSVQGNGLPGANVLTF

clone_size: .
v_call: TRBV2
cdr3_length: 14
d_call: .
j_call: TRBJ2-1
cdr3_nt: TGTGCCAGCAGTGATCAGGTCTCCTACAATGAGCAGTTCTTC
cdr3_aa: CASSDQVSYNEQFF

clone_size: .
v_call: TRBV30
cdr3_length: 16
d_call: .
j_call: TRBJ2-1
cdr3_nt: TGTGCCTGGAGTGTACCCAACCACGACCCCTACAATGAGCAGTTCTTC
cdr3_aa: CAWSVPNHDPYNEQFF

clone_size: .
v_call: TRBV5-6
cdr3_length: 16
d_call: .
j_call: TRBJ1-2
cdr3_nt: TGTGCCAGCAGCTTGGGGTCCGGGGGGCTCCGTTGGGGCTACACCTTC
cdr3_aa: CASSLGSGGLRWGYTF

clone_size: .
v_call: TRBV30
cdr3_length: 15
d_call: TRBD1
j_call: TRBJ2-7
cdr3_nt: TGTGCCTGGAGTGTACTTGGGACAGGGGGCGCCGAGCAGTACTTC
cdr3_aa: CAWSVLGTGGAEQYF

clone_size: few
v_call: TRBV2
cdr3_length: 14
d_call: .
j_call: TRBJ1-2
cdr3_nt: TGTGCCAGCAGTGACCCCGAACCCAACTATGGCTACACCTTC
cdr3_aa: CASSDPEPNYGYTF

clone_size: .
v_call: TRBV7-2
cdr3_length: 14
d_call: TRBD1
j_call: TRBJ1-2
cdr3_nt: TGTGCCAGCAGCTCGTTATCAGGGGGCGACGGCTACACCTTC
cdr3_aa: CASSSLSGGDGYTF

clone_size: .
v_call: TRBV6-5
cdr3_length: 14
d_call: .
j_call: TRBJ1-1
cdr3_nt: TGTGCCAGCAGTTACTCTGGGGGGAACACTGAAGCTTTCTTT
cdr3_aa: CASSYSGGNTEAFF

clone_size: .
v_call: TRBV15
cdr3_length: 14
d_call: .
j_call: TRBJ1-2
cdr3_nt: TGTGCCACCAGCGGTATACAGACTAACTATGGCTACACCTTC
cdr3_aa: CATSGIQTNYGYTF

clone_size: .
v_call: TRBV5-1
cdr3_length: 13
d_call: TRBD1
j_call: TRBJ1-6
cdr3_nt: TGCGCCAGCAGCTGGGACAGTGGGTCACCCCTCCACTTT
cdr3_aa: CASSWDSGSPLHF

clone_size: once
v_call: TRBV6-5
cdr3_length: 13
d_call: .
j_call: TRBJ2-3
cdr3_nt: TGTGCCAGCAGTACCCTGGGGTCAGATACGCAGTATTTT
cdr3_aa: CASSTLGSDTQYF

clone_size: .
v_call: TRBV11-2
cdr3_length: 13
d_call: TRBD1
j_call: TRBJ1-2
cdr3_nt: TGTGCCAGCAGCTTAGTGCCAGGGGGCGGCTACACCTTC
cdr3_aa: CASSLVPGGGYTF

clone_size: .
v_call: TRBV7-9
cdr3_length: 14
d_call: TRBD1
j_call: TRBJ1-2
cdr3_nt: TGTGCCAGCAGCTTACAGGGGGCGTTCGATGGCTACACCTTC
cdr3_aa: CASSLQGAFDGYTF

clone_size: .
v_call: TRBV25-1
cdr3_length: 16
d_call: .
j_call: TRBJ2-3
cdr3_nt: TGTGCCAGCAGTGAAAACGGACCGGTTGAAGCAGATACGCAGTATTTT
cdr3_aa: CASSENGPVEADTQYF

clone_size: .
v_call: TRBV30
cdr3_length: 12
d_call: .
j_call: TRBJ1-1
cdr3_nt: TGTGCCTGGAGTGGGGACGGTGAGGAAGCTTTCTTT
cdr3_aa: CAWSGDGEEAFF

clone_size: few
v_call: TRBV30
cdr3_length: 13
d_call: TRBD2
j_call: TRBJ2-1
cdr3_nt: TGTGCCAGTTACGGGGGGGCTGGCGATGAGCAGTTCTTC
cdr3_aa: CASYGGAGDEQFF

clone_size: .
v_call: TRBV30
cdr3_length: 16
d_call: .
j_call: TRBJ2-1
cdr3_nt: TGTGCCTGGAGAAGTGGAGGGGGGCCCTCCTACAATGAGCAGTTCTTC
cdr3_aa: CAWRSGGGPSYNEQFF

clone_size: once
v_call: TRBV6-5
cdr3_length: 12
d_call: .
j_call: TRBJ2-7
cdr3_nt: TGTGCCAGTCATGGCGGGGGCCGCGAGCAGTACTTC
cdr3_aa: CASHGGGREQYF

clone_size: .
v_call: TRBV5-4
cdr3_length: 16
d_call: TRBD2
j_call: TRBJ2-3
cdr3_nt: TGCGCCAGCAGCCAAGATCTAGCGGGGGGGCCAGATACGCAGTATTTT
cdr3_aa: CASSQDLAGGPDTQYF

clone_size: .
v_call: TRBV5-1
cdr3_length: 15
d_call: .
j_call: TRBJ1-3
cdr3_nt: TGCGCCAGCAGCCACTCCTCGCCCGCGGGAAACACCATATATTTT
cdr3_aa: CASSHSSPAGNTIYF

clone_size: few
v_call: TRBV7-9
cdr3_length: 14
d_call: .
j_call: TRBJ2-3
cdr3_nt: TGTGCCAGCAGCTCTCCCACAGGGACAGATACGCAGTATTTT
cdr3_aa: CASSSPTGTDTQYF

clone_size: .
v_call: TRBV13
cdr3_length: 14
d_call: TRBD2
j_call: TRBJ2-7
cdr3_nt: TGTGCCAGCAGACCCGGGACTAGCAAATACGAGCAGTACTTC
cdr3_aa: CASRPGTSKYEQYF

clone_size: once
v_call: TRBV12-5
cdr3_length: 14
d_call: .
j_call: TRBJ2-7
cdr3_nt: TGTGCTAGTGGTTTCAAGGACAGTTCCTACGAGCAGTACTTC
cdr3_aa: CASGFKDSSYEQYF

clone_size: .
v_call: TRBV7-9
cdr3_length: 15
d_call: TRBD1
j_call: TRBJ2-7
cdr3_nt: TGTGCCAGCAGCGGTCCCCGGACAGGGGTGGACGAGCAGTACTTC
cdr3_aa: CASSGPRTGVDEQYF

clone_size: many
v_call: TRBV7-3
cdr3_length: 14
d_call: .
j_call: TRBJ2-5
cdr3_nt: TGTGCCAGCAGCCCCACTAGCTCCCAAGAGACCCAGTACTTC
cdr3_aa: CASSPTSSQETQYF

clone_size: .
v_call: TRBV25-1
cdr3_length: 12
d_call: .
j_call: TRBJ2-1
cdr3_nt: TGTGCCAGCAGTGAAGGGCACTCTGAGCAGTTCTTC
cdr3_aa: CASSEGHSEQFF

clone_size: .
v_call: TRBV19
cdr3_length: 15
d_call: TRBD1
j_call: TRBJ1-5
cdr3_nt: TGTGCCAGTAGGACCGGACAGGGCTTAAATCAGCCCCAGCATTTT
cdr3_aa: CASRTGQGLNQPQHF

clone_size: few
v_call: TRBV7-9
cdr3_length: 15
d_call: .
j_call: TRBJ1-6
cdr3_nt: TGTGCCAGCAGTCCCTTGGGGTTCCCTAATTCACCCCTCCACTTT
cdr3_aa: CASSPLGFPNSPLHF

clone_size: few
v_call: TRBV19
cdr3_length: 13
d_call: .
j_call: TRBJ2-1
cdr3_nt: TGTGCCAGTAGTTACGGGCGGTACAATGAGCAGTTCTTC
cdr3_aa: CASSYGRYNEQFF

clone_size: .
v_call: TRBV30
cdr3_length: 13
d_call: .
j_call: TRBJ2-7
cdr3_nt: TGTGCCTGGAGTTCGGGGGTCACCTACGAGCAGTACTTC
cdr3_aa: CAWSSGVTYEQYF